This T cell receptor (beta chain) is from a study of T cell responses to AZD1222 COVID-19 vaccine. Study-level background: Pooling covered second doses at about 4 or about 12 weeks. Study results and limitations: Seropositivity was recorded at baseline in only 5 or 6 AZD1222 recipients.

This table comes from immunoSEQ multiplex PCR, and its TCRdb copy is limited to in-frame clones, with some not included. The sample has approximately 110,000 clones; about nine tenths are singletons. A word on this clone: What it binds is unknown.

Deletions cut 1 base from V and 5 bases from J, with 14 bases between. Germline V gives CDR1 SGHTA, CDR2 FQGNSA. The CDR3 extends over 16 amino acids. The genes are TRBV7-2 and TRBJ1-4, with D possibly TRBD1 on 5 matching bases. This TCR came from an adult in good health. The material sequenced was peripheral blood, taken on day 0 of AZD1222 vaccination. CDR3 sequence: CASSLGGSGGNEKLFF. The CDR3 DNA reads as TGTGCCAGCAGCTTAGGAGGATCGGGGGGGAATGAAAAACTGTTTTTT.